The 26 T cell receptor beta chains listed next were all sequenced from one sample in a study of beta chain features in type 1 diabetes. Study-level points and caveats: Moderately but significantly shorter TCRB CDR3s were found in Type 1 diabetes patients in all four CD4+ subsets.

Isolated RNA was reverse transcribed in full, so expressed TCRB transcripts were sequenced. Assay: immunoSEQ multiplex PCR; the TCRdb copy retains only in-frame clones and omits some. In the table there are approximately 150,000 clones, roughly 60% of which are singletons. Their cognate antigens are unknown. Sequencing was performed on naive CD4+ T cells from blood. These receptors came from a man in his thirties or forties with type 1 diabetes.

This chain joins TRBV30 and TRBJ2-3; 9 bases map to TRBD1. The CDR3 is 15 residues long. The V segment lost 2 bases and the J segment 3 bases; nucleotides outside the gene matches: 6. Germline CDR1 GTSNPN, CDR2 SVGIG (reference sequence). Here the CDR3 reads CAWSYGTGNTDTQYF. In nucleotides, the CDR3 is TGTGCCTGGAGTTACGGGACAGGGAATACAGATACGCAGTATTTT. The full variable domain, completed using reference TRBV30 and TRBJ2-3, is SQTIHQWPATLVQPVGSPLSLECTVEGTSNPNLYWYRQAAGRGLQLLFYSVGIGQISSEVPQNLSASRPQDRQFILSSKKLLLSDSGFYLCAWSYGTGNTDTQYFGPGTRLTVL.

This clone was picked up one time. The J gene is TRBJ2-2, the V gene TRBV9, with D perhaps matching TRBD1 (5 bases). CDR3 size: 15 residues. Germline V CDR1 and CDR2: SGDLS, YYNGEE. Trimming pared 0 bases from V and 4 bases from J, leaving 10 bases between. The CDR3 loop reads CASSVVGAVTGELFF. The DNA of the CDR3 is TGTGCCAGCAGCGTAGTAGGGGCGGTCACCGGGGAGCTGTTTTTT.

This chain joins TRBV19 and TRBJ2-5, with D possibly TRBD2 on 6 matching bases. The CDR3 is made up of 13 amino acids. Trimming took 8 bases from V and 1 from J, leaving 11 bases between them. The germline gives CDR1 LNHDA, CDR2 SQIVND (reference sequence). CDR3 region: CASSAGSQETQYF. The CDR3 coding sequence is TGTGCCAGTTCGGCGGGAAGCCAAGAGACCCAGTACTTC.

This clone was observed once. The chain employs TRBV29-1 and TRBJ2-5, with 8 nucleotides matching TRBD1. The CDR3 consists of 13 residues. Per the germline V gene, CDR1 is SQVTM and CDR2 is ANQGSEA. Trimming cost V 4 bases and J 4 bases; bases outside gene matches: 5. CDR3 sequence: CSVGRGLRETQYF. CDR3 nucleotides: TGCAGCGTTGGCAGGGGGCTACGAGAGACCCAGTACTTC.

This rearrangement joins TRBV9 to TRBJ2-1; D is unclear. The CDR3 has 12 amino acids. V dropped 4 bases and J dropped 7 bases, with 9 bases sitting between them. From germline, CDR1 is SGDLS and CDR2 YYNGEE. In DNA form, the CDR3 reads TGTGCCAGCAGCACAGCAAGTAATGAGCAGTTCTTC. It encodes CASSTASNEQFF. Filled out from reference TRBV9 and TRBJ2-1, the complete variable domain reads DSGVTQTPKHLITATGQRVTLRCSPRSGDLSVYWYQQSLDQGLQFLIQYYNGEERAKGNILERFSAQQFPDLHSELNLSSLELGDSALYFCASSTASNEQFFGPGTRLTVL.

CDR3 residues: CASSFTPGSVNEQFF. CDR3 in DNA: TGTGCCAGCAGCTTCACTCCAGGATCCGTCAATGAGCAGTTCTTC. The V gene is TRBV7-9, the J gene TRBJ2-1, with D hard to call. The V gene's germline CDR1 is SEHNR and CDR2 FQNEAQ (reference sequence). The V and J ends lost 3 bases and 6 bases respectively, with 15 bases between them. This CDR3 is 15 amino acids long.

Concerning this clone itself: The sample carries other DNA sequences with the same CDR3. The chain combines TRBV5-1 with TRBJ2-5; D gene unclear. CDR1 and CDR2 from the germline V gene are SGHRS and YFSETQ. V was pared by 0 bases and J by 4 bases, with 4 bases between. The CDR3 contains 12 residues. CDR3 region: CASSLAGETQYF. In DNA, the CDR3 is TGCGCCAGCAGCTTGGCCGGAGAGACCCAGTACTTC.

This clone was recorded a few times. The V call is TRBV11-2, the J call TRBJ2-6; D might be TRBD1 or TRBD2, each matching 5 bases. The CDR3 covers 17 residues. V lost 5 bases and J lost 2, with 16 bases in between. Germline loops: CDR1 SGHAT, CDR2 FQNNGV. Written as DNA, the CDR3 is TGTGCCAGCAGCCCCCTTCCTCGGGGACCTGGGGCCAACGTCCTGACTTTC. Encoded protein: CASSPLPRGPGANVLTF.

The chain carries TRBV11-2 and TRBJ2-7; D remains ambiguous. CDR3 length: 13 amino acids. The V gene's germline CDR1 is SGHAT and CDR2 FQNNGV. The V end was cut by 1 base, the J end by 2 bases, with 6 bases between. For the CDR3, the DNA is TGTGCCAGCAGCTTAGTCGGCGCCTACGAGCAGTACTTC. Translated, it gives CASSLVGAYEQYF.

The rearrangement links TRBV10-3 to TRBJ2-7; tentatively, D is TRBD1 or TRBD2 (5 bases each). V lost 5 bases to trimming and J lost 1 base, with 9 bases between them. Per the germline V gene, CDR1 is ENHRY and CDR2 is SYGVKD. The CDR3 is 13 amino acids. DNA of the CDR3: TGTGCCATCAGTACCAGGGAGTCCTACGAGCAGTACTTC. This sequence encodes CAISTRESYEQYF.

V and J are TRBV13 and TRBJ2-6; no reliable D call. This CDR3 has 15 residues. Looked up from germline, CDR1 is PRHDT and CDR2 is FYEKMQ (reference sequence). Trimming shortened V by 4 bases and J by 0 bases, and 7 bases separated the two germline ends. CDR3 nucleotide sequence: TGTGCCAGCAGCTCCCCACCCTCTGGGGCCAACGTCCTGACTTTC. This gives the protein CASSSPPSGANVLTF.

The V call is TRBV7-9, the J call TRBJ2-7; 8 nucleotides line up with TRBD1. This CDR3 is built from 15 residues. Germline values: CDR1 SEHNR, CDR2 FQNEAQ (reference sequence). V was pared by 4 bases and J by 3 bases, with 8 bases of the junction left unmatched. The CDR3 nucleotides are TGTGCCAGCAGCTCCGGACAGGGAACGGACTACGAGCAGTACTTC. Amino acids: CASSSGQGTDYEQYF.

In this sample, this clone turned up a few times. The chain uses TRBV2 and TRBJ2-7; D gene unclear. CDR1 SNHLY and CDR2 FYNNEI come from the germline V gene. Trimming removed 4 bases at V and 2 bases at J, with 12 bases between. This CDR3 is built from 14 residues. CDR3 loop: CASSVAESAYEQYF. As DNA, the CDR3 is TGTGCCAGCAGTGTCGCGGAGAGCGCCTACGAGCAGTACTTC.

The chain uses TRBV30 and TRBJ2-7; 10 positions agree with TRBD1. The germline CDR1 and CDR2 sequences are GTSNPN and SVGIG (reference sequence). J was trimmed by 4 bases and V by 5 bases; bases with no gene match: 2. This CDR3 comprises 12 residues. CDR3 DNA: TGTGCCTGGGAGGACAGGGGGTACGAGCAGTACTTC. The encoded protein is CAWEDRGYEQYF.

To note about this clone: The same CDR3 also results from other DNA sequences found in this sample. This chain connects TRBV30 to TRBJ1-1; no definite D call. Trimming shortened V by 0 bases and J by 5 bases, and 10 bases separated the two germline ends. Germline lookup yields CDR1 GTSNPN and CDR2 SVGIG (reference sequence). The length of the CDR3 is 13 residues. For the CDR3, the DNA is TGTGCCTGGAGTGTAGACCGAAGAACTGAAGCTTTCTTT. As protein: CAWSVDRRTEAFF.

This clone appeared once. The chain combines TRBV5-4 with TRBJ2-3, with 7 bases aligning to TRBD1. Germline V gene lookup returns CDR1 SGHNT and CDR2 YYREEE (reference sequence). The CDR3 covers 16 residues. The V segment lost 4 bases and the J segment 0 bases; nucleotides outside the gene matches: 8. CDR3 DNA sequence: TGTGCCAGCAGCGAGGCCAGGGGGAGAAGCACAGATACGCAGTATTTT. It translates to CASSEARGRSTDTQYF.

The chain couples TRBV4-3 to TRBJ1-6; TRBD1 might be the D (5 bases). Per germline, CDR1 LGHNA and CDR2 YSLEER. The V and J ends lost 1 base and 7 bases respectively, with 14 bases between them. This CDR3 is 16 amino acids long. CDR3 amino acids: CASSQVAGLTNSPLHF. In DNA, the CDR3 is TGCGCCAGCAGCCAAGTTGCGGGACTTACGAATTCACCCCTCCACTTT.

The V and J genes are TRBV7-9 and TRBJ1-2; D is unclear. The ends were cut back, 0 bases at V and 8 bases at J, with 13 bases in the middle. CDR3 length: 14 amino acids. The V gene's germline CDR1 is SEHNR and CDR2 FQNEAQ (reference sequence). CDR3 coding DNA: TGTGCCAGCAGCTTAGCGACGGGTGTAGGGGGCTACACCTTC. This translates into CASSLATGVGGYTF.

The V gene is TRBV29-1, the J gene TRBJ2-7; possible D gene TRBD1, 5 bases. Looked up from germline, CDR1 is SQVTM and CDR2 is ANQGSEA. Trimming left V 6 bases short and J 5 bases short, with 14 bases between. The CDR3 totals 12 residues. The CDR3 DNA follows: TGCAGCGTCCGACAGCCCGGTGACGAGCAGTACTTC. Amino acid sequence: CSVRQPGDEQYF.

Points on this clone: Within the sample, other DNA sequences also encode this same CDR3. The chain is built from TRBV7-2 and TRBJ2-3; 11 positions match TRBD2. With V trimmed by 6 bases and J by 1 base, 3 bases remained unmatched. Germline V gene lookup returns CDR1 SGHTA and CDR2 FQGNSA. This CDR3 has 15 amino acids. Here the CDR3 reads CASSLLAGGTDTQYF. CDR3 DNA: TGTGCCAGCAGTCTACTAGCGGGGGGCACAGATACGCAGTATTTT. The full variable domain, in which reference TRBV7-2 and TRBJ2-3 provide the parts outside the CDR3, is GAGVSQSPSNKVTEKGKDVELRCDPISGHTALYWYRQSLGQGLEFLIYFQGNSAPDKSGLPSDRFSAERTGGSVSTLTIQRTQQEDSAVYLCASSLLAGGTDTQYFGPGTRLTVL.

Worth noting for this clone: An end of the junction does not agree with germline; a read error may underlie this. V gene TRBV29-1 combines with J gene TRBJ2-2; the match to TRBD2 covers 12 bases. The CDR3 is made up of 16 amino acids. Germline CDR1 reads SQVTM; CDR2 reads ANQGSEA. The CDR3 DNA reads as TGCAGCGCTGAAGGACTAGCGGGGATGAACACCGGGGAGCTGTTTTTT. Translating it yields CSAEGLAGMNTGELFF.

The chain employs TRBV4-1 and TRBJ2-2, with 13 bases lining up with TRBD2. J was trimmed by 5 bases and V by 1 base; bases with no gene match: 4. This CDR3 contains 17 residues. Germline CDR1 and CDR2: MGHRA and YSYEKL. CDR3 DNA sequence: TGCGCCAGCAGCCAAGGAGGGACTAGCGGGGCTACCGGGGAGCTGTTTTTT. It yields the protein CASSQGGTSGATGELFF.

The V gene is TRBV4-3, the J gene TRBJ2-3; D perhaps matches TRBD1 (5 bases). Germline CDR1 is LGHNA and CDR2 is YSLEER. Deletions cut 0 bases from V and 1 base from J, with 11 bases between. The CDR3 covers 16 residues. The CDR3 DNA reads TGCGCCAGCAGCCAAGACGGAAGGGGTGGCACAGATACGCAGTATTTT. It specifies CASSQDGRGGTDTQYF.

This chain uses TRBV10-3 with TRBJ1-2; D unresolved. Trimming left V 3 bases short and J 7 bases short, with 15 bases between. Germline CDR1 and CDR2: ENHRY and SYGVKD. The CDR3 runs to 14 residues. The CDR3 coding sequence is TGTGCCATCAGTGAACTTGGCCCCGAGAGTGGCTACACCTTC. Encoded protein: CAISELGPESGYTF.

The table lists this clone with a few counts. The chain joins TRBV5-1 to TRBJ2-7; D uncertain. The CDR3 has 13 amino acids. CDR1 and CDR2 (germline): SGHRS, YFSETQ. Deletions cut 6 bases from V and 5 bases from J, with 15 bases between. Here the CDR3 reads CASKAGAGNEQYF. The CDR3 DNA sequence: TGCGCCAGCAAGGCCGGTGCAGGAAACGAGCAGTACTTC.

The chain uses TRBV7-9 and TRBJ2-1; D is uncertain. Trimming removed 2 bases at V and 3 bases at J, with 2 bases between. The CDR3 is 12 amino acids. The germline V gene has CDR1 SEHNR and CDR2 FQNEAQ (reference sequence). The CDR3 sequence: CASSLFYNEQFF. CDR3 bases: TGTGCCAGCAGCTTATTCTACAATGAGCAGTTCTTC.